The clone carrying this T cell receptor beta chain was picked up a small number of times. Its antigen is as yet unknown. TCR beta CDR3 region amplification was performed from RNA transcripts. The primer set for the first-round RT-PCR of the TCR CDR3 was HTBI. In TCRdb, the multiplex PCR reads were re-called with MiXCR into one record per CDR3 protein. The repertoire holds about 380,000 distinct CDR3 sequences, with 15% to 20% as singletons. The length of the CDR3 is 14 residues. The germline CDR1 and CDR2 sequences are KGHSH and LQKENI. V lost 3 bases, J lost 4 bases, and 10 bases lay in between. This specimen belongs to a study of T cells in Graves' hyperthyroidism and ophthalmopathy. Whole-study findings and limits: Peripheral blood also featured most of the thyroid clonotypes expanded above 0.001.

The chain recombines TRBV18 with TRBJ1-5; D perhaps matches TRBD1 (6 bases). The receptor comes from a man aged 18 to 35 with Graves' ophthalmopathy. What was sequenced was blood. The CDR3 region has the DNA TGTGCCAGCTCACCGGGGGCCTCAAATCAGCCCCAGCATTTT. Its protein product is CASSPGASNQPQHF.